Shown below are 27 T cell receptor beta chains from a single sample sequenced in a study of T cells in localized non-small cell lung cancer (dated by TCRdb to 2019 to 2021). The library was prepared using the immunoSEQ multiplex PCR assay. This immuneACCESS table, as held by TCRdb, lists in-frame sequences with V and J called but not all clones. Of the missing ones, under half trace to an unresolved V gene in checked studies; the others have no known cause. The sample data list around 91,000 clones, and roughly 89% of these were observed just once. The ten top clones hold 15% of the sample. The sequencing used peripheral blood, collected before any cancer treatment. Receptor source: a man aged 35-75 years with stage I squamous cell lung carcinoma.

The table lists this clone with a count of one. The V call is TRBV28, the J call TRBJ2-5; D is uncertain. V gave up 6 bases and J gave up 3 bases, with 14 bases separating them. Looked up from germline, CDR1 is MDHEN and CDR2 is SYDVKM. The CDR3 sequence is 14 residues long. CDR3 nucleotide sequence: TGTGCCAGCAGGGATGGTAGTAACAAAGAGACCCAGTACTTC. This encodes CASRDGSNKETQYF.

This clone was seen only a few times. The V gene is TRBV7-9, the J gene TRBJ1-6, with a possible D match to TRBD1 (6 bases). The CDR3 extends over 14 amino acids. Germline V lookup: CDR1 SEHNR, CDR2 FQNEAQ (reference sequence). The germline V and J ends were trimmed by 3 bases and 11 bases, with 14 bases remaining between them. CDR3 sequence reads: CASSFGGARAPLHF. CDR3 nucleotide sequence: TGTGCCAGCAGCTTCGGGGGGGCGAGGGCACCCCTCCACTTT.

The V call is TRBV18, the J call TRBJ1-6, with no clear D. V lost 6 bases and J lost 10, with 16 bases in between. Germline values: CDR1 KGHSH, CDR2 LQKENI. The CDR3 consists of 14 residues. The CDR3 DNA sequence: TGTGCCAGCTCTCCCTCCGTCAGCTCATCACCCCTCCACTTT. Its translation: CASSPSVSSSPLHF.

This clone was found once. The gene calls are TRBV9 and TRBJ2-2; 13 nucleotides match TRBD2. V lost 2 bases to trimming and J lost 0 bases; unmatched junction nucleotides: 1. CDR3 length: 17 amino acids. Germline V lookup: CDR1 SGDLS, CDR2 YYNGEE. The CDR3 DNA is TGTGCCAGCAGCGTTGGACTAGCGGGGGCGAACACCGGGGAGCTGTTTTTT. This sequence encodes CASSVGLAGANTGELFF.

This clone appeared a few times. This rearrangement joins TRBV7-8 to TRBJ1-5; 7 positions match TRBD1. The CDR3 is made up of 16 amino acids. V lost 1 base to trimming and J lost 4 bases; unmatched junction nucleotides: 7. Germline CDR1 reads SGHVS; CDR2 reads FQNEAQ. CDR3 bases: TGTGCCAGCAGCTTAGAGACAGGGAGGGAGAATCAGCCCCAGCATTTT. Residues: CASSLETGRENQPQHF.

This clone was seen just once. This chain connects TRBV5-1 to TRBJ1-6; TRBD1 matches 7 bases. The CDR3 contains 16 residues. In germline, CDR1 is SGHRS, CDR2 YFSETQ. Trimming cost V 3 bases and J 7 bases; bases outside gene matches: 10. CDR3 region: CASSSTGDALNSPLHF. CDR3 nucleotides: TGCGCCAGCAGCTCCACAGGGGATGCGCTCAATTCACCCCTCCACTTT.

The CDR3 region has the DNA TGTGCCAGCAGCGCCTCTCAGGGGGCTGCCAGTGGCTACACCTTC. Protein: CASSASQGAASGYTF. This chain uses TRBV2 with TRBJ1-2; 8 bases are a match to TRBD1. The V gene's germline CDR1 is SNHLY and CDR2 FYNNEI. The CDR3 is 15 residues long. V lost 6 bases, J lost 7 bases, and 13 bases stayed unmatched.

The J gene is TRBJ1-2, the V gene TRBV6-5, with TRBD1 as a possible D gene (6 bases). CDR3 length equals 15 residues. Germline CDR1 MNHEY, CDR2 SVGAGI. V was trimmed by 6 bases and J by 3 bases, leaving 17 bases between them. CDR3 sequence (DNA): TGTGCCAGCAGAGCCACAGGGATCCCCCACTATGGCTACACCTTC. It is translated as CASRATGIPHYGYTF.

V gene TRBV5-1 combines with J gene TRBJ2-7; 7 positions match TRBD2. The germline gives CDR1 SGHRS, CDR2 YFSETQ. The ends lost 3 bases at V and 3 bases at J; junction bases unmatched: 6. The CDR3 is 14 residues long. The CDR3 reads CASSSTSGDYEQYF. The CDR3 nucleotides are TGCGCCAGCAGCTCAACGAGCGGGGACTACGAGCAGTACTTC.

V is TRBV5-1 and J is TRBJ1-1, with 9 nucleotides matching TRBD1. The trim removed 4 bases at V and 4 bases at J, leaving 2 bases unmatched. CDR1 SGHRS and CDR2 YFSETQ come from the germline V gene. CDR3 length: 13 residues. The CDR3 loop is CASSTTGGTEAFF. The CDR3 nucleotides read TGCGCCAGCAGCACGACAGGGGGCACTGAAGCTTTCTTT.

V is TRBV4-1 and J is TRBJ1-4, with 8 bases fitting TRBD1. The junction had 2 bases not matched to a gene; V was cut back by 3 bases and J by 2 bases. Germline values: CDR1 MGHRA, CDR2 YSYEKL. The CDR3 extends over 15 amino acids. CDR3 loop: CASSHPGGTNEKLFF. In DNA form, the CDR3 reads TGCGCCAGCAGCCACCCAGGGGGCACTAATGAAAAACTGTTTTTT.

This clone was seen more than once but under ten times. J is TRBJ2-1 and V is TRBV4-1; D could derive from TRBD1 or TRBD2 (6 bases each). This CDR3 is built from 15 residues. Germline CDR1 is MGHRA and CDR2 is YSYEKL. The germline V and J ends were trimmed by 2 bases and 7 bases, with 15 bases remaining between them. CDR3 loop: CASSQYSGAVNEQFF. CDR3 coding DNA: TGCGCCAGCAGCCAATATTCGGGGGCCGTTAATGAGCAGTTCTTC.

The chain is built from TRBV5-1 and TRBJ1-2, with D possibly TRBD1 on 6 matching bases. From germline, CDR1 is SGHRS and CDR2 YFSETQ. The CDR3 runs 16 residues. V was shortened by 0 bases and J by 0 bases, with 12 bases between the two germline ends. CDR3 sequence reads: CASSLGRGVTNYGYTF. Here the CDR3 DNA reads TGCGCCAGCAGCTTGGGGAGGGGGGTGACTAACTATGGCTACACCTTC.

The rearrangement joins TRBV13 to TRBJ2-7, with D possibly being TRBD1 (5 bases). Looked up from germline, CDR1 is PRHDT and CDR2 is FYEKMQ (reference sequence). Trimming removed 1 base from V and 0 bases from J, with 10 bases in between. This CDR3 has 15 residues. CDR3 sequence reads: CASSLEGQGSYEQYF. Here the CDR3 DNA reads TGTGCCAGCAGCTTAGAGGGGCAGGGCTCCTACGAGCAGTACTTC.

The rearrangement uses TRBV2 and TRBJ2-1; 7 positions agree with TRBD2. CDR3 length: 12 residues. Germline trimming cut 6 bases from V and 8 bases from J; bases unmatched to any gene: 4. Germline-derived CDR1 and CDR2 are SNHLY and FYNNEI. The CDR3 nucleotides read TGTGCCAGCAGCTGGGGGGGTTATGAGCAGTTCTTC. Translation: CASSWGGYEQFF.

V and J are TRBV7-9 and TRBJ2-7, with unresolved D. There are 11 residues in the CDR3. Germline V CDR1 and CDR2: SEHNR, FQNEAQ (reference sequence). The V gene lost 5 bases and the J gene lost 4 bases, with 6 bases spanning the gap. The CDR3 spells CASSPQYEQYF. The CDR3 nucleotides are TGTGCCAGCAGCCCCCAATACGAGCAGTACTTC.

The CDR3 coding sequence is TGTGCCAGCAGTTTTTTGGGAACAGATACGCAGTATTTT. Translated, it gives CASSFLGTDTQYF. This rearrangement joins TRBV27 to TRBJ2-3; no clear D gene. Germline CDR1 MNHEY, CDR2 SMNVEV (reference sequence). CDR3 length: 13 residues. The V end lost 3 bases, the J end lost 3 bases, and 7 bases lay between the germline ends.

The CDR3 region is CANARTTSADTQYF. The DNA of the CDR3 is TGTGCCAACGCCCGGACGACTAGCGCAGATACGCAGTATTTT. This rearrangement joins TRBV7-2 to TRBJ2-3; 8 nucleotides match TRBD2. V shed 10 bases, J shed 4 bases, and the junction held 10 bases outside the gene matches. The germline V gene encodes CDR1 SGHTA and CDR2 FQGNSA. This CDR3 region has 14 residues.

In this sample, this clone turned up a few times. The rearrangement links TRBV2 to TRBJ1-1; D remains unclear. In germline, CDR1 is SNHLY, CDR2 FYNNEI. Trimming cost V 9 bases and J 7 bases, with 15 bases left between them. There are 12 residues in the CDR3. The CDR3 nucleotides read TGTGCCAGTACGGTGAGAGACAATGAAGCTTTCTTT. It yields the protein CASTVRDNEAFF.

The gene calls are TRBV11-2 and TRBJ2-2, with a possible D match to TRBD2 (6 bases). The CDR3 has 17 amino acids. The ends were cut back, 5 bases at V and 3 bases at J, with 19 bases in the middle. Germline V gene data show CDR1 as SGHAT and CDR2 as FQNNGV. The CDR3 is CASSHLRAGTYTGELFF. The CDR3 nucleotides read TGTGCCAGCAGCCATCTGAGGGCCGGGACTTACACCGGGGAGCTGTTTTTT. Variable domain in full (rest from reference TRBV11-2 and TRBJ2-2): EAGVAQSPRYKIIEKRQSVAFWCNPISGHATLYWYQQILGQGPKLLIQFQNNGVVDDSQLPKDRFSAERLKGVDSTLKIQPAKLEDSAVYLCASSHLRAGTYTGELFFGEGSRLTVL.

The chain carries TRBV5-6 and TRBJ1-1; tentative D call: TRBD1 (5 bases). The germline V gene has CDR1 SGHDT and CDR2 YYEEEE. V dropped 1 base and J dropped 5 bases, with 9 bases sitting between them. This CDR3 spans 13 amino acids. CDR3 in DNA: TGTGCCAGCAGCTTGCAGGGCGTAACTGAAGCTTTCTTT. Translated, it gives CASSLQGVTEAFF.

J is TRBJ2-1 and V is TRBV6-5; D possibly corresponds to TRBD2 (5 bases). Trimming shortened V by 6 bases and J by 0 bases, and 12 bases separated the two germline ends. Germline V gene sequence: CDR1 MNHEY, CDR2 SVGAGI. The CDR3 contains 15 residues. Here the CDR3 reads CASRPTGSSYNEQFF. In DNA, the CDR3 is TGTGCCAGCAGACCTACGGGGAGCTCCTACAATGAGCAGTTCTTC.

The gene calls are TRBV10-3 and TRBJ1-3; D remains unclear. CDR3 size: 14 residues. The V end lost 2 bases, the J end lost 7 bases, and 12 bases lay between the germline ends. Germline CDR1 and CDR2: ENHRY and SYGVKD. CDR3 sequence: CAISEEALRNTIYF. As DNA, the CDR3 is TGTGCCATCAGTGAGGAGGCGTTGAGGAACACCATATATTTT.

The V and J genes are TRBV6-6 and TRBJ1-5, with unresolved D. The V and J ends lost 7 bases and 3 bases respectively, with 10 bases between them. The CDR3 consists of 13 residues. CDR1 MNHNY and CDR2 SVGAGI come from the germline V gene (reference sequence). The CDR3 spells CASTLGPNQPQHF. The CDR3 coding sequence is TGTGCCAGCACCCTCGGGCCCAATCAGCCCCAGCATTTT.

The chain employs TRBV28 and TRBJ1-5, with 7 positions matching TRBD1. The CDR3 length is 16 residues. Germline CDR1 reads MDHEN; CDR2 reads SYDVKM. The ends lost 3 bases at V and 1 base at J; junction bases unmatched: 6. The CDR3 nucleotides are TGTGCCAGCAGTTTGACAGGGACTAAAAGCAATCAGCCCCAGCATTTT. Translated, it gives CASSLTGTKSNQPQHF.

This sequence joins TRBV9 and TRBJ1-2; no reliable D call. The CDR3 extends over 11 amino acids. The germline V gene encodes CDR1 SGDLS and CDR2 YYNGEE. V dropped 5 bases and J dropped 4 bases, with 6 bases sitting between them. DNA of the CDR3: TGTGCCAGCAGTGCCACCTATGGCTACACCTTC. The encoded protein is CASSATYGYTF.

The chain couples TRBV2 to TRBJ2-7; TRBD1 might be the D (9 bases). The ends were cut back, 8 bases at V and 6 bases at J, with 23 bases in the middle. The germline CDR1 and CDR2 sequences are SNHLY and FYNNEI. This CDR3 has 15 residues. The CDR3 region is CASAGGGTGITEQYF. In nucleotides, the CDR3 is TGTGCCAGCGCGGGAGGCGGGACAGGGATCACCGAGCAGTACTTC. Combining the CDR3 with reference TRBV2 and TRBJ2-7 gives the whole variable domain EPEVTQTPSHQVTQMGQEVILRCVPISNHLYFYWYRQILGQKVEFLVSFYNNEISEKSEIFDDQFSVERPDGSNFTLKIRSTKLEDSAMYFCASAGGGTGITEQYFGPGTRLTVT.